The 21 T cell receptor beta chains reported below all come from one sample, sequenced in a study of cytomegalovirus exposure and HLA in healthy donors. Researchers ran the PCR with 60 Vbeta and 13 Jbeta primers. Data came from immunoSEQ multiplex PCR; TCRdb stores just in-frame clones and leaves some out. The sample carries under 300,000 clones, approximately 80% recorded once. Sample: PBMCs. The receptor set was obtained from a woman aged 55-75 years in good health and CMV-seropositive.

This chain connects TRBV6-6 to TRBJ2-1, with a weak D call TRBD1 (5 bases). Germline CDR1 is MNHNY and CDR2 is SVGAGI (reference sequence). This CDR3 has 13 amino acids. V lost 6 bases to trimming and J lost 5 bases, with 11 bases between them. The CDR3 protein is CASRGQGDNEQFF. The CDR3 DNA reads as TGTGCCAGCAGAGGGCAGGGCGACAATGAGCAGTTCTTC.

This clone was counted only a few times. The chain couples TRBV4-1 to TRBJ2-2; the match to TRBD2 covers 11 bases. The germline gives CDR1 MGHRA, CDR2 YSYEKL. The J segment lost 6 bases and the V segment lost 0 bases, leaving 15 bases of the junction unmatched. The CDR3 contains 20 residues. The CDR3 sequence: CASSQEGRGLTSGSAGELFF. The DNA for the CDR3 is TGCGCCAGCAGCCAAGAAGGACGGGGCTTAACTAGCGGGAGTGCCGGGGAGCTGTTTTTT.

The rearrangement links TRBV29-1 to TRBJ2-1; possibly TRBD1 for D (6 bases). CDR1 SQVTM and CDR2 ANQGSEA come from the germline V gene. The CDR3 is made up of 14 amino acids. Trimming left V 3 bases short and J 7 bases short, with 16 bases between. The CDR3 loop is CSVEERGRRNEQFF. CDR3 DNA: TGCAGCGTTGAGGAAAGGGGGAGAAGAAATGAGCAGTTCTTC.

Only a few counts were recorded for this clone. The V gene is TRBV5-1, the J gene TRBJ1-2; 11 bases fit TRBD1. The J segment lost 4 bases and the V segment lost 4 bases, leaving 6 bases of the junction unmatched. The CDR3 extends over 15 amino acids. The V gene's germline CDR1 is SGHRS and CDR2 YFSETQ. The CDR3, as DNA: TGCGCCAGCAGCACGGGACAGGGGGAGGTCTATGGCTACACCTTC. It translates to CASSTGQGEVYGYTF.

This CDR3 reads CASSESGSTDTQYF. The CDR3 region has the DNA TGCGCCAGCAGTGAGTCCGGGAGCACAGATACGCAGTATTTT. This sequence joins TRBV10-1 and TRBJ2-3, with no clear D. This CDR3 comprises 14 residues. Germline V lookup: CDR1 WNHNN, CDR2 SYGVQD (reference sequence). The V gene lost 0 bases and the J gene lost 0 bases, with 4 bases spanning the gap.

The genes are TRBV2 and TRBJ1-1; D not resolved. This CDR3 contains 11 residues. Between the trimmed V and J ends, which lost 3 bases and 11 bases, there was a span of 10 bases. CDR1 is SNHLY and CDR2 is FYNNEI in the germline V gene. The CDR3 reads CASSEGSLAFF. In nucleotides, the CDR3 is TGTGCCAGCAGTGAGGGGAGTTTGGCTTTCTTT. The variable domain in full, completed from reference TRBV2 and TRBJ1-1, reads EPEVTQTPSHQVTQMGQEVILRCVPISNHLYFYWYRQILGQKVEFLVSFYNNEISEKSEIFDDQFSVERPDGSNFTLKIRSTKLEDSAMYFCASSEGSLAFFGQGTRLTVV.

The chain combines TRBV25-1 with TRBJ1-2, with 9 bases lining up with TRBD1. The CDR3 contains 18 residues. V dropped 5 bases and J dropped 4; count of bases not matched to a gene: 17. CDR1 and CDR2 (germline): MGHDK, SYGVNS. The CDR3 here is CASSRTRDRERGLYGYTF. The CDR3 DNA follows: TGTGCCAGCAGTCGCACCCGGGACAGGGAACGGGGCCTCTATGGCTACACCTTC.

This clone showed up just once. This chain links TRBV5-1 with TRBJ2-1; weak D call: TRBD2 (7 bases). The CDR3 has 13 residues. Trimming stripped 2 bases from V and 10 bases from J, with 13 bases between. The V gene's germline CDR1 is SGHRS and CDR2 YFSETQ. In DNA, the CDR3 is TGCGCCAGCAGCTTTAGTAGGGGGGGGGAGCAGTTCTTC. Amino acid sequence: CASSFSRGGEQFF.

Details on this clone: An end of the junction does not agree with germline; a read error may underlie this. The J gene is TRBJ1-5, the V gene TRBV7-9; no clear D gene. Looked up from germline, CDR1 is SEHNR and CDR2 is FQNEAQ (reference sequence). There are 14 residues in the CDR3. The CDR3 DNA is TGTGCCAGCAGCTTAGCTAATAGCAATCAGCCCCGGCATTTT. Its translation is CASSLANSNQPRHF. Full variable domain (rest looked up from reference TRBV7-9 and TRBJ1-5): DTGVSQNPRHKITKRGQNVTFRCDPISEHNRLYWYRQTLGQGPEFLTYFQNEAQLEKSRLLSDRFSAERPKGSFSTLEIQRTEQGDSAMYLCASSLANSNQPRHFGDGTRLSIL.

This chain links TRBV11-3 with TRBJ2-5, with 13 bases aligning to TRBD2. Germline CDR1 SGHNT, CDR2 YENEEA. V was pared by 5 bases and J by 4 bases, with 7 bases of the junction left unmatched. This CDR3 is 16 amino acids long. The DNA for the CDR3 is TGTGCCAGCAGCCCAGACGGGACTAGCGGGATAGAGACCCAGTACTTC. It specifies CASSPDGTSGIETQYF.

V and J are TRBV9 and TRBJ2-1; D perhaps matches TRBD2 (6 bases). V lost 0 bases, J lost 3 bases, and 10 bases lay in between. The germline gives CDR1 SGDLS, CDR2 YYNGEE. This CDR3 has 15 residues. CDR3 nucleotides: TGTGCCAGCAGCGTAGCGGAGGGGAACTACAATGAGCAGTTCTTC. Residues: CASSVAEGNYNEQFF.

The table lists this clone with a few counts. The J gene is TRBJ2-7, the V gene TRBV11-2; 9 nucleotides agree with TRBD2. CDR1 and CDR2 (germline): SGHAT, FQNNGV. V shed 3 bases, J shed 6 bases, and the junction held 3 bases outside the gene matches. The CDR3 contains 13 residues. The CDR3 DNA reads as TGTGCCAGCAGCTTTGCGGGAGGGAGCGAGCAGTACTTC. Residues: CASSFAGGSEQYF.

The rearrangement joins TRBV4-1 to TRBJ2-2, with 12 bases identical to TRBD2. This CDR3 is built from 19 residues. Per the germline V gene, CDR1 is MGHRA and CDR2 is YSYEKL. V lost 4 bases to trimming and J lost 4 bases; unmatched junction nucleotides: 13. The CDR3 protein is CASSPWASGRADGTGELFF. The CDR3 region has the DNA TGCGCCAGCAGCCCCTGGGCTAGCGGGAGGGCCGATGGCACCGGGGAGCTGTTTTTT.

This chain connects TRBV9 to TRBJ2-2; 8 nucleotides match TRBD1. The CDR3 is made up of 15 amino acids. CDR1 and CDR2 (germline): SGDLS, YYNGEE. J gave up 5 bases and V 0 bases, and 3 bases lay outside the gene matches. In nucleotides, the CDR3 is TGTGCCAGCAGCGTAGTGGACAGGGAGACCGGGGAGCTGTTTTTT. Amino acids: CASSVVDRETGELFF.

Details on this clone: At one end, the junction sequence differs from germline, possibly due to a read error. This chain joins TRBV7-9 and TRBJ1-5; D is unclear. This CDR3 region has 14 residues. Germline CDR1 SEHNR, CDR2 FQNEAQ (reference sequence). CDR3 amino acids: CASSLGAAYQPQHF. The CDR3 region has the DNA TGTGCCAGCAGCTTAGGTGCAGCGTATCAACCCCAGCATTTT.

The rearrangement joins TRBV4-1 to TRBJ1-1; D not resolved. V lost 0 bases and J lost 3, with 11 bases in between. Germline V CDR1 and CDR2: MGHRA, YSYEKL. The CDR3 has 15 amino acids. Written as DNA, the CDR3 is TGCGCCAGCAGCCAAGAACCGGGGAGAGACACTGAAGCTTTCTTT. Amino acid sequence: CASSQEPGRDTEAFF.

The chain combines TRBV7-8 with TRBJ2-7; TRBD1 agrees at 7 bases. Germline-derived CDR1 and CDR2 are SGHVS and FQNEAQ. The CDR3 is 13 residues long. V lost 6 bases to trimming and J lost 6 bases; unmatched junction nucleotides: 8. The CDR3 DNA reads TGTGCCAGCAGACCTACAGGGGCGGGCGAGCAGTACTTC. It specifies CASRPTGAGEQYF.

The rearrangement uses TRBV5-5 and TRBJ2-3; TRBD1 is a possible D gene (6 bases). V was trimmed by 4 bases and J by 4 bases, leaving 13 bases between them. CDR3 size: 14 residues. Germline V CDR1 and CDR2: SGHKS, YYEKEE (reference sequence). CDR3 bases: TGTGCCAGCAGCCGACAGACAGGTTCAGATACGCAGTATTTT. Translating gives CASSRQTGSDTQYF.

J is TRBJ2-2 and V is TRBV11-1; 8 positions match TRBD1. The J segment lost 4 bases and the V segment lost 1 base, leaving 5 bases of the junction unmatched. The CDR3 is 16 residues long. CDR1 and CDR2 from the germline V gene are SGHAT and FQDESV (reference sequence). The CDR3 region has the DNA TGTGCCAGCAGCTTAGAGGGGACAGGCAGCACCGGGGAGCTGTTTTTT. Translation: CASSLEGTGSTGELFF. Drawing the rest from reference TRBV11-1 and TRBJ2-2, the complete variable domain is EAEVAQSPRYKITEKSQAVAFWCDPISGHATLYWYRQILGQGPELLVQFQDESVVDDSQLPKDRFSAERLKGVDSTLKIQPAELGDSAMYLCASSLEGTGSTGELFFGEGSRLTVL.

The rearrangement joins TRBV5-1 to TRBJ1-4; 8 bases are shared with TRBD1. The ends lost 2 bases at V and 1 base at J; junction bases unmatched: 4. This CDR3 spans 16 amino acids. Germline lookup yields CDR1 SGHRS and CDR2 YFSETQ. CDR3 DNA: TGCGCCAGCAGCTTCGGCGACAGGGGAACTAATGAAAAACTGTTTTTT. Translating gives CASSFGDRGTNEKLFF.

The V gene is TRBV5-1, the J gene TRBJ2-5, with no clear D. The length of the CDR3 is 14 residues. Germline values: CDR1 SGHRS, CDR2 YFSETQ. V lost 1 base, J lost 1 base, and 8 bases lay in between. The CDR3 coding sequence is TGCGCCAGCAGCTTGCAGGTGATCCAAGAGACCCAGTACTTC. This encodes CASSLQVIQETQYF. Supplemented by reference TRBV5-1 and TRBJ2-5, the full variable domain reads KAGVTQTPRYLIKTRGQQVTLSCSPISGHRSVSWYQQTPGQGLQFLFEYFSETQRNKGNFPGRFSGRQFSNSRSEMNVSTLELGDSALYLCASSLQVIQETQYFGPGTRLLVL.